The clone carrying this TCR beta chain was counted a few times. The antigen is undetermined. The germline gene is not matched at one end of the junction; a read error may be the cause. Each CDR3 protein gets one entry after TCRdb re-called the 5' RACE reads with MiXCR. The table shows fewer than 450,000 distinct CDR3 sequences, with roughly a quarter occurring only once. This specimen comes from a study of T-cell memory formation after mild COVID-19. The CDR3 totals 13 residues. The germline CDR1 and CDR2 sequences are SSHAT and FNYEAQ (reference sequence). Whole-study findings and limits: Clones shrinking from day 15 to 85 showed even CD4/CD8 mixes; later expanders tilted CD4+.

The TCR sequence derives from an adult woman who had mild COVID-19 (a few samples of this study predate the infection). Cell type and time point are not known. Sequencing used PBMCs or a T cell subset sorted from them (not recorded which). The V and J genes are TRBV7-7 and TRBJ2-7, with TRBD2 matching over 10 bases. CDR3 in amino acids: CASSSTSGLEQYF. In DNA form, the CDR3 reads TGTGCTAGCAGCTCGACTAGCGGGCTGGAGCAGTACTTC.